These T cell receptor beta chains were read from a single sample in a study of blood T cell repertoires in COVID-19. Sequencing was performed with immunoSEQ multiplex PCR; in TCRdb, only in-frame clones are kept and a portion is missing. The sample contains roughly 140,000 clones, roughly 89% of which appear only once. The specimen sequenced was PBMCs or T cells enriched from blood (not recorded which). Receptors originate from a woman between 50 and 59 years old who had been exposed to COVID-19. Each CDR3 is given with its conserved first and last residue. A D gene is named only where the DNA matches it firmly. Rows may omit the clone size; those that give it use once, few, many or a size class.

abundance | d_gene | j_gene | v_gene | CDR3aa | CDR3nt
- | - | TRBJ1-3 | TRBV2 | CASSDSRGSGNTIYF | TGTGCCAGCAGTGATAGTCGAGGCTCTGGAAACACCATATATTTT
- | TRBD1 | TRBJ1-1 | TRBV18 | CASFTTGGDAEAFF | TGTGCCAGCTTTACGACAGGGGGCGACGCTGAAGCTTTCTTT
- | TRBD1 | TRBJ1-1 | TRBV7-2 | CASRTTYRGTNTEAFF | TGTGCCAGCAGGACCACCTACAGGGGAACGAACACTGAAGCTTTCTTT
few | TRBD1 | TRBJ1-6 | TRBV2 | CASSREQGVRSPLHF | TGTGCCAGCAGCAGGGAACAGGGGGTGAGATCACCCCTCCACTTT
once | - | TRBJ2-5 | TRBV7-2 | CASSTRGMGPNRETQYF | TGTGCCAGCAGCACCAGGGGAATGGGACCGAATAGGGAGACCCAGTACTTC
once | - | TRBJ1-1 | TRBV6-5 | CASSYRGAQAFF | TGTGCCAGCAGTTATCGGGGGGCCCAAGCTTTCTTT
- | - | TRBJ2-1 | TRBV10-1 | CASSESSIRVPTGAANEQFF | TGCGCCAGCAGTGAGTCGTCAATCCGGGTCCCGACGGGAGCGGCGAATGAGCAGTTCTTC
- | TRBD2 | TRBJ2-1 | TRBV5-4 | CASSRVGLAGRGNEQFF | TGTGCCAGCAGCCGCGTTGGACTAGCGGGACGGGGTAATGAGCAGTTCTTC
few | - | TRBJ1-1 | TRBV27 | CASRDRAGGNTEAFF | TGTGCCAGCAGGGACCGGGCGGGGGGTAACACTGAAGCTTTCTTT
- | - | TRBJ2-4 | TRBV28 | CASSFQVLAKNIQYF | TGTGCCAGCAGTTTCCAGGTCTTAGCCAAAAACATTCAGTACTTC
- | - | TRBJ2-1 | TRBV4-3 | CASSQDPGPNNEQFF | TGCGCCAGCAGCCAAGATCCTGGGCCCAACAATGAGCAGTTCTTC
- | TRBD2 | TRBJ2-7 | TRBV9 | CASSVVTGGGSYEQYF | TGTGCCAGCAGCGTAGTGACGGGGGGAGGTTCCTACGAGCAGTACTTC
- | - | TRBJ1-2 | TRBV5-8 | CASSLGTSGKNGYTF | TGTGCCAGCAGCTTGGGGACCTCAGGGAAGAATGGCTACACCTTC
- | - | TRBJ1-5 | TRBV28 | CASSFWDNYNDALAQPQHF | TGTGCCAGCAGTTTTTGGGACAATTACAACGATGCCCTGGCGCAGCCCCAGCATTTT
- | - | TRBJ2-7 | TRBV10-3 | CAISDSYYEQYF | TGTGCCATCAGTGACTCTTACTACGAGCAGTACTTC